A selection of T cell receptor beta chains follows, all from one sample in a study of metastatic and nonmetastatic thyroid tumors. TCRdb reanalyzed the PCR reads with MiXCR. The table lists some 17,000 clones, 22% of them singletons. Sequenced input: adjacent normal tissue. These receptors all come from a female donor with papillary thyroid cancer or a benign thyroid nodule (not recorded which). Some clones in this sample may be carry-over from other donors' samples. CDR3s include the opening cysteine and the closing phenylalanine or tryptophan. Each record gives: J gene, V gene, clone size, CDR3 length, D gene, CDR3 DNA, CDR3 protein. The D gene is left open where the match is weak. Size tells how often a clone was seen (once, few, many) or the class of an expanded clone, and some rows leave it out.

j_gene: TRBJ2-6
v_gene: TRBV11-3
abundance: NA
len: 16
d_gene: NA
CDR3nt: TGTGCCATCAGCCCCCGGACGGCCCTCCGGGCCAACGTCCTGACTTTC
CDR3aa: CAISPRTALRANVLTF

j_gene: TRBJ2-3
v_gene: TRBV12-3/TRBV12-4
abundance: few
len: 14
d_gene: TRBD2
CDR3nt: TGTGCCAGCAGCCGCGGGGGGGCCAGAGATACGCAGTATTTT
CDR3aa: CASSRGGARDTQYF

j_gene: TRBJ2-7
v_gene: TRBV12-3/TRBV12-4
abundance: few
len: 13
d_gene: NA
CDR3nt: TGTGCCAGCAGCCTACAGGGTTCCTACGAGCAGTACTTC
CDR3aa: CASSLQGSYEQYF

j_gene: TRBJ2-1
v_gene: TRBV20-1
abundance: NA
len: 15
d_gene: TRBD2
CDR3nt: TGCAGTGCTAGGGGAGAGGCGGGAGTTATAAATGAGCAGTTCTTC
CDR3aa: CSARGEAGVINEQFF

j_gene: TRBJ1-5
v_gene: TRBV6-1
abundance: few
len: 14
d_gene: TRBD1
CDR3nt: TGTGCCAGCAGTGGGACAGGGGGCAATCAGCCCCAGCATTTT
CDR3aa: CASSGTGGNQPQHF

j_gene: TRBJ2-2
v_gene: TRBV29-1
abundance: NA
len: 15
d_gene: TRBD2
CDR3nt: TGCAGCGTTCTGGGCGGGAGATTTGACACCGGGGAGCTGTTTTTT
CDR3aa: CSVLGGRFDTGELFF

j_gene: TRBJ2-5
v_gene: TRBV20-1
abundance: NA
len: 15
d_gene: NA
CDR3nt: TGCAGTGCTATAGATGGGCAGGGCCTCCAAGAGACCCAGTACTTC
CDR3aa: CSAIDGQGLQETQYF

j_gene: TRBJ2-1
v_gene: TRBV20-1
abundance: NA
len: 13
d_gene: TRBD2
CDR3nt: TGCATTCCCCTTGTAGCGGGAGTTAATGAGCAGTTCTTC
CDR3aa: CIPLVAGVNEQFF

j_gene: TRBJ2-3
v_gene: TRBV11-2
abundance: NA
len: 18
d_gene: TRBD2
CDR3nt: TGTGCCAGCTCTATCGGACTAGCGCCCCAACCGGGCACAGATACGCAGTATTTT
CDR3aa: CASSIGLAPQPGTDTQYF

j_gene: TRBJ2-1
v_gene: TRBV19
abundance: large
len: 17
d_gene: TRBD1
CDR3nt: TGTGCCAGTAGTATAGGGAGAGGGGGCATTTTCTACAATGAGCAGTTCTTC
CDR3aa: CASSIGRGGIFYNEQFF

j_gene: TRBJ2-1
v_gene: TRBV28
abundance: few
len: 16
d_gene: NA
CDR3nt: TGTGCCAGCGTGGGGTTAGGGGGATTAGGCCTTAATGAGCAGTTCTTC
CDR3aa: CASVGLGGLGLNEQFF

j_gene: TRBJ2-7
v_gene: TRBV2
abundance: NA
len: 13
d_gene: NA
CDR3nt: TGTGCCACCGGAGACACGGGTCCCTACGAGCAGTACTTC
CDR3aa: CATGDTGPYEQYF

j_gene: TRBJ2-7
v_gene: TRBV3-1
abundance: NA
len: 12
d_gene: NA
CDR3nt: TGTGCCAGCAGCCAGACCCGCTACGAGCAGTACTTC
CDR3aa: CASSQTRYEQYF

j_gene: TRBJ1-5
v_gene: TRBV6-1
abundance: many
len: 16
d_gene: NA
CDR3nt: TGTGCCAGCAGTAGGGGGGGGAGTTATGGCAATCAGCCCCAGCATTTT
CDR3aa: CASSRGGSYGNQPQHF

j_gene: TRBJ2-1
v_gene: TRBV10-3
abundance: few
len: 12
d_gene: NA
CDR3nt: TGTGCCATCAGTGAGTCGTCCGATGAGCAGTTCTTC
CDR3aa: CAISESSDEQFF

j_gene: TRBJ2-3
v_gene: TRBV19
abundance: NA
len: 13
d_gene: TRBD2
CDR3nt: TGTGCCAGTGGGACTAGCGGTGCAGATACGCAGTATTTT
CDR3aa: CASGTSGADTQYF

j_gene: TRBJ2-7
v_gene: TRBV5-1
abundance: few
len: 11
d_gene: NA
CDR3nt: TGCGCCAGCAGCTTGGGAGGCGAGCAGTACTTC
CDR3aa: CASSLGGEQYF

j_gene: TRBJ1-1
v_gene: TRBV27
abundance: few
len: 16
d_gene: TRBD1
CDR3nt: TGTGCCAGCAGTACTAATCCGGGACAGTTTAACACTGAAGCTTTCTTT
CDR3aa: CASSTNPGQFNTEAFF

j_gene: TRBJ2-7
v_gene: TRBV7-2
abundance: NA
len: 14
d_gene: NA
CDR3nt: TGTGCCAGCAGCTTAGGGGGCGGTAGCTACGAGCAGTACTTC
CDR3aa: CASSLGGGSYEQYF

j_gene: TRBJ2-5
v_gene: TRBV20-1
abundance: few
len: 19
d_gene: TRBD1
CDR3nt: TGCAGTGCTAGAGGCGAGGATCTCGGGGCAGGGGGCGCGATGGAGACCCAGTACTTC
CDR3aa: CSARGEDLGAGGAMETQYF

j_gene: TRBJ1-5
v_gene: TRBV11-2
abundance: NA
len: 13
d_gene: NA
CDR3nt: TGTGCCAGCAGCGACAGATTCAATCAGCCCCAGCATTTT
CDR3aa: CASSDRFNQPQHF

j_gene: TRBJ1-1
v_gene: TRBV6-1
abundance: few
len: 16
d_gene: NA
CDR3nt: TGTGCCAGCAGTGCCCGCGGGGGGGGCGCGGTCACTGAAGCTTTCTTT
CDR3aa: CASSARGGGAVTEAFF